One sample yielded the 14 T cell receptor beta chains listed below, sequenced in a study of blood T cell repertoires in COVID-19. The table came from immunoSEQ multiplex PCR; TCRdb's copy has only in-frame clones and leaves some out. The sample comprises approximately 160,000 clones, around four fifths of which are singletons, and about 4% rests with the top ten. Sequencing input: PBMCs or T cells enriched from blood (not recorded which). Receptors originate from a woman aged 45-60 years in a cohort exposed to, infected with or recovered from COVID-19 (not recorded which).

The rearrangement joins TRBV5-1 to TRBJ2-7; tentatively, D is TRBD1 (5 bases). V was clipped by 8 bases and J by 0 bases, with 21 bases between them. This CDR3 comprises 16 residues. The V gene's germline CDR1 is SGHRS and CDR2 YFSETQ. CDR3 sequence reads: CASTPFGDRPSYEQYF. CDR3 nucleotides: TGCGCCAGTACGCCCTTTGGAGACAGACCCTCCTACGAGCAGTACTTC.

The chain combines TRBV28 with TRBJ1-4; possible D gene TRBD1, 6 bases. The length of the CDR3 is 13 residues. V lost 8 bases to trimming and J lost 4 bases, with 11 bases between them. Germline V gives CDR1 MDHEN, CDR2 SYDVKM. CDR3 DNA sequence: TGTGCCAGCGGAGGACAGAATAATGAAAAACTGTTTTTT. The encoded protein is CASGGQNNEKLFF.

The chain combines TRBV29-1 with TRBJ2-3; TRBD2 is a possible D gene (6 bases). The V and J ends lost 6 bases and 0 bases respectively, with 16 bases between them. The CDR3 extends over 15 amino acids. Germline lookup yields CDR1 SQVTM and CDR2 ANQGSEA. For the CDR3, the DNA is TGCAGCGTGGACTATAGCGGACCTAGCACAGATACGCAGTATTTT. This gives the protein CSVDYSGPSTDTQYF.

This clone turned up a few times. The chain is built from TRBV28 and TRBJ1-5, with D possibly being TRBD1 (5 bases). Looked up from germline, CDR1 is MDHEN and CDR2 is SYDVKM. The V and J ends lost 5 bases and 5 bases respectively, with 25 bases between them. The CDR3 contains 18 residues. The CDR3: CASSAEVVGGSFHQPQHF. CDR3 DNA sequence: TGTGCCAGCAGTGCCGAGGTAGTCGGGGGGAGTTTTCATCAGCCCCAGCATTTT.

This clone appeared once. The rearrangement links TRBV12-5 to TRBJ2-7, with 11 positions matching TRBD2. CDR1 is LGHNT and CDR2 is FRNRAP in the germline V gene. CDR3 length equals 15 residues. Losses at the gene ends were 7 bases for V and 2 bases for J; bases not matched to a gene: 7. The CDR3 protein is CASALAGGPTYEQYF. DNA of the CDR3: TGTGCTAGTGCCCTAGCGGGAGGACCTACCTACGAGCAGTACTTC.

The genes are TRBV2 and TRBJ2-5, with 10 bases matching TRBD2. Germline V gives CDR1 SNHLY, CDR2 FYNNEI. CDR3 size: 14 residues. V gave up 7 bases and J gave up 5 bases; unmatched junction bases: 7. CDR3 sequence reads: CASNLASGSETQYF. For the CDR3, the DNA is TGTGCCAGCAATTTGGCTAGCGGGAGTGAGACCCAGTACTTC.

The chain is built from TRBV2 and TRBJ2-3, with D uncertain. Germline assignment: CDR1 SNHLY and CDR2 FYNNEI. V was pared by 3 bases and J by 3 bases, with 16 bases between. This CDR3 is built from 16 residues. The CDR3 DNA is TGTGCCAGCAGTGATTTAGCAGTTAGTGGGACAGATACGCAGTATTTT. Protein sequence: CASSDLAVSGTDTQYF.

The genes are TRBV7-8 and TRBJ2-5; TRBD1 aligns across 7 bases. The V gene end was trimmed by 2 bases and the J gene end by 1 base; junction bases not matched to a gene: 4. The CDR3 extends over 15 amino acids. Germline assignment: CDR1 SGHVS and CDR2 FQNEAQ. Written as DNA, the CDR3 is TGTGCCAGCAGCTTACAGGGGGTAGGCCAAGAGACCCAGTACTTC. Its translation: CASSLQGVGQETQYF.

This clone was detected only a few times. The rearrangement joins TRBV7-9 to TRBJ1-2; 10 bases line up with TRBD1. CDR1 is SEHNR and CDR2 is FQNEAQ in the germline V gene (reference sequence). CDR3 length: 18 residues. The V gene end was trimmed by 6 bases and the J gene end by 5 bases; junction bases not matched to a gene: 18. For the CDR3, the DNA is TGTGCCAGCAGAGGGACAGGGGAATCTTGGCCGGGAGAATATGGCTACACCTTC. This sequence encodes CASRGTGESWPGEYGYTF.

This clone was recorded a few times. The chain links TRBV5-1 to TRBJ1-1, with a possible D match to TRBD1 (6 bases). There are 12 residues in the CDR3. CDR1 is SGHRS and CDR2 is YFSETQ in the germline V gene. Trimming shortened V by 0 bases and J by 8 bases, and 8 bases separated the two germline ends. The CDR3 spells CASSLGQAEAFF. CDR3 in DNA: TGCGCCAGCAGCTTGGGACAGGCAGAAGCTTTCTTT.

The gene calls are TRBV7-8 and TRBJ1-6; D is ambiguous. Germline CDR1 is SGHVS and CDR2 is FQNEAQ. CDR3 length: 15 residues. Trimming shortened V by 1 base and J by 7 bases, and 11 bases separated the two germline ends. The CDR3 DNA is TGTGCCAGCAGCTTAGGTGGTTCCAGGAATTCACCCCTCCACTTT. Amino acid sequence: CASSLGGSRNSPLHF.

This clone appeared a few times. This chain uses TRBV9 with TRBJ1-1; TRBD1 might be the D (5 bases). The CDR3 consists of 14 residues. Germline CDR1 and CDR2: SGDLS and YYNGEE. The V gene lost 4 bases and the J gene lost 1 base, with 11 bases spanning the gap. The CDR3 is CASSPIDRNTEAFF. The CDR3 nucleotides are TGTGCCAGCAGCCCCATAGACAGGAACACTGAAGCTTTCTTT.

This chain links TRBV4-2 with TRBJ2-7; possibly TRBD1 for D (6 bases). The length of the CDR3 is 16 residues. V dropped 3 bases and J dropped 5 bases, with 20 bases sitting between them. CDR1 is LGHNA, CDR2 YNFKEQ, per germline. CDR3 nucleotides: TGTGCCAGCAGCCAGCAATCCGGGACAAACTTCGACGAGCAGTACTTC. It is translated as CASSQQSGTNFDEQYF.

The chain couples TRBV5-1 to TRBJ1-4, with 7 positions matching TRBD1. CDR3 length: 15 amino acids. In germline, CDR1 is SGHRS, CDR2 YFSETQ. The V segment lost 1 base and the J segment 0 bases; nucleotides outside the gene matches: 0. The CDR3 DNA follows: TGCGCCAGCAGCTTGACAGGGGCAACTAATGAAAAACTGTTTTTT. Its translation: CASSLTGATNEKLFF.